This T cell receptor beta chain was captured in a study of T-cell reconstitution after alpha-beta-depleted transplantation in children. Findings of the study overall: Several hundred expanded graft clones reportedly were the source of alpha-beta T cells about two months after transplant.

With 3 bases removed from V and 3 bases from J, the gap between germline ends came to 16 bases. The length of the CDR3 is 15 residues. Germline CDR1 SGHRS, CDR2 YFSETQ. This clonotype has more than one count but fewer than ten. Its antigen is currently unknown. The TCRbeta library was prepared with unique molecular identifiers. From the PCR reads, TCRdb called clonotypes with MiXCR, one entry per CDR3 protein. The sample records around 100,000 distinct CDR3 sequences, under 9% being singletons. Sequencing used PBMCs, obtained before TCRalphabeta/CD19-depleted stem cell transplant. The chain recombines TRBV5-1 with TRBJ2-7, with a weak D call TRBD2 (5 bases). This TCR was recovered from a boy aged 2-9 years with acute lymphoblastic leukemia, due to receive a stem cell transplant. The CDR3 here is CASSSTDTRIYEQYF. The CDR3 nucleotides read TGCGCCAGCAGCTCGACGGATACTAGGATCTACGAGCAGTACTTC.